This TCR beta chain emerged from a study of circulating and synovial CD4+ cells in juvenile arthritis. Sequencing was performed with immunoSEQ multiplex PCR; in TCRdb, only in-frame clones are kept and a portion is missing. The table lists some 35,000 clones, about 95% of them singletons, with roughly 0.2% in the top ten. The CDR3 is 18 residues long. The V gene end was trimmed by 0 bases and the J gene end by 2 bases; junction bases not matched to a gene: 6. The germline CDR1 and CDR2 sequences are SGHRS and YFSETQ. The gene calls are TRBV5-1 and TRBJ2-1; 12 bases agree with TRBD2. Input material: CD4+ T cells from blood. This receptor was identified in a human donor with juvenile idiopathic arthritis. In DNA, the CDR3 is TGCGCCAGCAGCTTGGGACTAGCGGGAGTAAGGACCTACAATGAGCAGTTCTTC. The encoded protein is CASSLGLAGVRTYNEQFF.